Listed below are T cell receptor beta chains from one sample, sequenced in a study of blood T cell repertoires in COVID-19. Measured with immunoSEQ multiplex PCR; TCRdb has only the in-frame clones, and not every one. The sample records around 400,000 clones, roughly nine tenths being singletons. The material sequenced was peripheral blood. These receptors came from a man aged 35-49 years with acute or convalescent COVID-19. Both conserved end residues are part of each CDR3. The D gene is left open where the match is weak.

d_call	j_call	v_call	cdr3_nt	cdr3_aa
TRBD1	TRBJ2-1	TRBV27	TGTGCCAGCAGTTCAGGGGGCTCCTACAATGAGCAGTTCTTC	CASSSGGSYNEQFF
TRBD1	TRBJ1-4	TRBV7-8	TGTGCCAGCAGCTCCACCTCAGGGGGGAATAATGAAAAACTGTTTTTT	CASSSTSGGNNEKLFF
TRBD2	TRBJ2-7	TRBV10-3	TGTGCCATCAGTGAGACTCCCGGACTAGCGGCCGAGCAGTACTTC	CAISETPGLAAEQYF
NA	TRBJ1-6	TRBV27	TGTGCCAGCAGTTTTCGCAGGGATTCACCCCTCCACTTT	CASSFRRDSPLHF
TRBD1	TRBJ2-7	TRBV9	TGTGCCAGCAGCCCGACAGGGCAGAGCTCCTACGAGCAGTACTTC	CASSPTGQSSYEQYF
NA	TRBJ1-2	TRBV6-6	TGTGCCAGCAGTTACTCGTCGGGGGGGTTGGGTGGCTACACCTTC	CASSYSSGGLGGYTF
NA	TRBJ2-5	TRBV7-9	TGTGCCAGCAGCTTCGGGACTTCCCAGTACTTC	CASSFGTSQYF
TRBD2	TRBJ2-1	TRBV7-2	TGTGCCAGCAGCTTAGCGACTAGCGGGAGAGGAGGTTACAATGAGCAGTTCTTC	CASSLATSGRGGYNEQFF
NA	TRBJ1-6	TRBV28	TGTGCCAGCAGTGCAGGGAATTCACCCCTCCACTTT	CASSAGNSPLHF
NA	TRBJ2-2	TRBV11-2	TGTGCCAGCAGCCTCGGAGACACCGGGGAGCTGTTTTTT	CASSLGDTGELFF
NA	TRBJ1-1	TRBV6-2/TRBV6-3	TGTGCCAGCAGTTACCTCACTTTGACAGGTCCCGAAGCTTTCTTT	CASSYLTLTGPEAFF